This T cell receptor (beta chain) was found in a study of T-cell memory formation after mild COVID-19. Study context: Clusters of TCRs were largely donor specific. General study points: Among contracting clones, CD4+ were mainly CM/EM and CD8+ enriched in EMRA.

Trimming left V 4 bases short and J 2 bases short, with 9 bases between. The germline V gene has CDR1 KGHDR and CDR2 SFDVKD. The CDR3 spans 14 residues. Comment on this clonotype: Its antigen is undetermined.

5'RACE, which relied on constant-segment primers, yielded TCR alpha and TCR beta cDNA libraries carrying sample barcodes and UMIs. TCRdb processed the 5' RACE reads anew with MiXCR; each CDR3 protein has one entry. Of around 450,000 distinct CDR3 sequences listed, 20% to 25% are singletons. The chain carries TRBV24-1 and TRBJ2-3; maybe TRBD1 (5 bases). The sequencing input was PBMCs or a T cell subset sorted from them (not recorded which). This receptor was identified in an adult woman who had mild COVID-19 (a few samples of this study predate the infection). Cell type and time point are not known. The DNA of the CDR3 is TGTGCCACCAGTGAACAGGATTACACAGATACGCAGTATTTT. This encodes CATSEQDYTDTQYF.